This paragraph covers one T cell receptor (beta chain) sequence. This clone was seen more than once but under ten times. Its cognate antigen has yet to be identified. It has no much larger one-base neighbor in the sample; base qualities were not kept. The data stem from a study of blood T cell repertoires in COVID-19 (dated by TCRdb to 2018 to 2020). About the full investigation: The collaborator samples originated in the United States, Italy and Spain and spanned the acute and convalescent phases of COVID-19. The prospective study material was composed of cDNA or gDNA derived from T cells, B-cell-depleted T cells, or PBMCs. Subjects who had been exposed to COVID-19, were actively infected with it, or had recovered from it provided the deeply sampled blood TCRbeta repertoires that made up the dataset. The repertoires were released in a freely available public database meant as a resource for research on the immune response to SARS-CoV-2. The samples were drawn from the first 160 participants of the ongoing ImmuneRACE study and from 950 to 1,500 subjects provided by 6 global collaborators. A de-identified subject ID, COVID-19 status, age in years and sex were almost always included in the sample metadata. Where available, HLA class I and class II types were obtained from metadata supplied by the sample provider rather than from assay-based typing.

TCRbeta CDR3 regions were amplified from genomic DNA by means of the immunoSEQ Assay, a bias-controlled multiplex PCR. Concerning the study's data processing: The number of nucleated cells in each sample was estimated by amplification of reference gene primers within the assay. Sequence reads were collapsed and filtered to measure the absolute abundance of every unique TCRbeta CDR3 rearrangement. For each sample, productive Simpson clonality was calculated by taking the square root of Simpson's diversity index across productive rearrangements. TCRdb holds this immuneACCESS table with in-frame rearrangements only. Some clones are missing; in checked studies, unresolved V genes explain under half, and the rest has no known cause. D and trimming were read from the DNA, whereas the V and J calls and clone size are those reported in that table. Present in this sample are more than 140,000 clones, approximately 80% of which were seen just once. The ten largest account for roughly 1.5% of the sample.

V is clipped by 2 bases and J by 7 bases, and the sequence between their germline boundaries is 18 bases long. The CDR3, from cysteine to phenylalanine, totals 16 residues. Kept here is only the CDR3 DNA, which spans 48 bases and is read in frame from base 1. The CDR1 and CDR2 encoded by the germline V gene are SGHRS and YFSETQ. The collaborating institutions used their own protocols to collect whole blood in K2EDTA tubes. For TCRbeta analysis, collaborators shipped samples in one of three forms: frozen whole blood, isolated PBMCs, or DNA extracted from either of those sample types. Results and caveats for the whole study, not just this receptor: How much clinical and demographic metadata was included differed by source and by participant, and the metadata was provided uncurated.

This sequence was found in a human donor in a cohort sampled during active COVID-19. Sequenced input: peripheral blood. Here the chain combines TRBV5-1 and TRBJ1-4; the D gene remains uncertain. The CDR3: CASSFGVGGVGEKLFF. The sequenced DNA: TGCGCCAGCAGCTTCGGGGTCGGAGGTGTGGGTGAAAAACTGTTTTTT. With all but the CDR3 taken from the reference TRBV5-1 and TRBJ1-4 genes, the full variable domain is: KAGVTQTPRYLIKTRGQQVTLSCSPISGHRSVSWYQQTPGQGLQFLFEYFSETQRNKGNFPGRFSGRQFSNSRSEMNVSTLELGDSALYLCASSFGVGGVGEKLFFGSGTQLSVL.